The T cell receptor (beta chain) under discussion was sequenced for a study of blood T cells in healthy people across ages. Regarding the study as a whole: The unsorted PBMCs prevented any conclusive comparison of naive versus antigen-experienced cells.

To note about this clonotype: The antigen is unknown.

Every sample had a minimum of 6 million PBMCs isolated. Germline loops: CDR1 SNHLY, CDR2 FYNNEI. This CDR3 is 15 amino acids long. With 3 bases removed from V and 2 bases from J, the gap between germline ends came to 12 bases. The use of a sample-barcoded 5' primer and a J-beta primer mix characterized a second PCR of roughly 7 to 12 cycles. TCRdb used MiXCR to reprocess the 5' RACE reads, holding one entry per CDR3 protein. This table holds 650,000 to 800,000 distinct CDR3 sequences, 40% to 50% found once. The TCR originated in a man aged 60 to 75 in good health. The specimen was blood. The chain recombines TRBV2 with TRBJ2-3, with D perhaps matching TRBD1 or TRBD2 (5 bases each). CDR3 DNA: TGTGCCAGCAGTGAGGGGCTAGCTTTCACAGATACGCAGTATTTT. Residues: CASSEGLAFTDTQYF.